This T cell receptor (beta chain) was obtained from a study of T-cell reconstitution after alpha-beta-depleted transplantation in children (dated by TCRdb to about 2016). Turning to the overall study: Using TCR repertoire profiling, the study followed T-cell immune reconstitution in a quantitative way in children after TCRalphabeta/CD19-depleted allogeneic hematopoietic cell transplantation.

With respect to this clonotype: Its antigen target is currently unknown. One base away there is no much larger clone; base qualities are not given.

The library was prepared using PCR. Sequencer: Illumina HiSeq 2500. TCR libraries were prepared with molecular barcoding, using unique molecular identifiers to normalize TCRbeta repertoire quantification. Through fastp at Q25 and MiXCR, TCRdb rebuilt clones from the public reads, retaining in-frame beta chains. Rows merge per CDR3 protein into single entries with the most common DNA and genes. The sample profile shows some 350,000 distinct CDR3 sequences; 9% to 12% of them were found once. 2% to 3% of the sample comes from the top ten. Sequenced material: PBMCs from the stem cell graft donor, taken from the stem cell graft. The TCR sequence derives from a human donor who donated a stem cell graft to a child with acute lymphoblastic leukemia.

Here the CDR3 is given as CASSQDVGTHGYTF. The DNA sequence is TGCGCCAGCAGCCAAGATGTAGGGACCCATGGCTACACCTTC. The chain couples TRBV4-3 to TRBJ1-2; a tentative D match to TRBD1 spans 5 bases. Sequences LGHNA (CDR1) and YSLEER (CDR2) are obtained from the germline V gene. The CDR3, cysteine through phenylalanine, is 14 amino acids long. CDR3 DNA only is kept here, 42 bases in frame from base 1. The germline ends are 11 bases apart after V is trimmed by 0 bases and J by 6 bases.